The present T cell receptor beta chain was sequenced within a study of CD8 T cells in ankylosing spondylitis. TCRdb independently ran MiXCR on the 5' RACE reads; one entry per CDR3 protein. Of under 300,000 distinct CDR3 sequences listed, roughly a tenth were seen once; the top ten hold about 2.5%. Trimming cost V 6 bases and J 6 bases, with 18 bases left between them. This CDR3 is 14 amino acids long. This clonotype was observed a handful of times. The clonotype originates from a male donor with ankylosing spondylitis or in good health (not recorded which). V and J are TRBV12-3 or TRBV12-4 and TRBJ2-7, with D unclear. The sample comprised blood, either unsorted or a sorted T cell fraction (not recorded which). In DNA form, the CDR3 reads TGTGCCAGCAGGAAGGGAATCTCTCCTACCGAGCAGTACTTC. It codes for CASRKGISPTEQYF.